The clone carrying this T cell receptor (beta chain) occurred many times. Its antigen is as yet unknown. These data are taken from a study of identical twins. CDR1 is SGHRS, CDR2 YFSETQ, per germline. The CDR3 covers 15 residues. Trimming stripped 0 bases from V and 2 bases from J, with 6 bases between. A template switching step contributed a universal primer site, while unique molecular identifiers were present in the cDNA. In TCRdb, the 5' RACE reads were re-called with MiXCR into one record per CDR3 protein. The sample records approximately 280,000 distinct CDR3 sequences, about 8.3% being singletons. Study-wide points: Instead of following the same donors, the conclusions were based on cross-sectional statistical analysis. Excess twin sharing in beta out-of-frame sequences was weaker. Fewer insertions marked abundant cord blood beta clonotypes; young adult naive trended weakly, memory not at all.

A further study also used this sample, focusing on yellow fever vaccine responses in identical twins.

The source material was memory (CD45RO+) T cells sorted from blood. V gene TRBV5-1 combines with J gene TRBJ2-6, with a tentative D call TRBD1 (6 bases). This TCR came from a woman aged 18-29 years in good health. The CDR3 nucleotides are TGCGCCAGCAGCTTGGGACAGGCTGGGGCCAACGTCCTGACTTTC. Protein product: CASSLGQAGANVLTF.